Each of the 13 T cell receptor beta chains below was sequenced from the same sample in a study of cytomegalovirus exposure and HLA in healthy donors. The PCR made use of 60 Vbeta and 13 Jbeta primers. The assay was immunoSEQ multiplex PCR, and TCRdb's table has in-frame clones only and misses some. The sample records about 120,000 clones, 82% being singletons. Sequencing was performed on PBMCs. The receptors originated from a male donor in good health and CMV-seropositive.

The gene calls are TRBV4-3 and TRBJ2-5; D possibly corresponds to TRBD1 (6 bases). The V gene lost 6 bases and the J gene lost 2 bases, with 16 bases spanning the gap. The CDR3 has 15 amino acids. Per the germline V gene, CDR1 is LGHNA and CDR2 is YSLEER. The CDR3 region is CASSATGNGQETQYF. The CDR3 bases are TGCGCCAGCAGTGCCACAGGGAACGGGCAAGAGACCCAGTACTTC.

The rearrangement links TRBV5-1 to TRBJ2-5, with TRBD2 matching 11 bases. Germline CDR1 SGHRS, CDR2 YFSETQ. The ends lost 4 bases at V and 2 bases at J; junction bases unmatched: 4. The CDR3 consists of 15 residues. CDR3 bases: TGCGCCAGCAGCGGGGGACTAGCGGTGCAAGAGACCCAGTACTTC. Protein sequence: CASSGGLAVQETQYF. Combining the CDR3 with reference TRBV5-1 and TRBJ2-5 gives the whole variable domain KAGVTQTPRYLIKTRGQQVTLSCSPISGHRSVSWYQQTPGQGLQFLFEYFSETQRNKGNFPGRFSGRQFSNSRSEMNVSTLELGDSALYLCASSGGLAVQETQYFGPGTRLLVL.

Points on this clone: Relative to the germline gene, one junction end is altered; a read error may explain this. J is TRBJ2-2 and V is TRBV4-2, with D hard to call. Germline assignment: CDR1 LGHNA and CDR2 YNFKEQ. The CDR3 loop spans 12 amino acids. The CDR3 sequence: CSSSQDIGELFF. The CDR3 nucleotides are TGTTCCAGCAGCCAAGATATCGGGGAGCTGTTTTTT.

This chain uses TRBV7-8 with TRBJ2-2; TRBD1 is a possible D gene (6 bases). CDR3 length: 15 amino acids. Trimming took 2 bases from V and 6 from J, leaving 13 bases between them. Per the germline V gene, CDR1 is SGHVS and CDR2 is FQNEAQ. In nucleotides, the CDR3 is TGTGCCAGCAGCTTAATGGGCAGGGGACCCGGGGAGCTGTTTTTT. Its translation: CASSLMGRGPGELFF.

This chain links TRBV15 with TRBJ1-1; 8 bases match TRBD1. V was clipped by 5 bases and J by 4 bases; unmatched bases: 12. This CDR3 is 16 amino acids long. CDR1 is LNHNV, CDR2 YYDKDF, per germline (reference sequence). In nucleotides, the CDR3 is TGTGCCACCAGCCGCGGGACAGGCATAGGAGGCACTGAAGCTTTCTTT. It codes for CATSRGTGIGGTEAFF. Looking up the rest from reference TRBV15 and TRBJ1-1 gives the full variable domain: DAMVIQNPRYQVTQFGKPVTLSCSQTLNHNVMYWYQQKSSQAPKLLFHYYDKDFNNEADTPDNFQSRRPNTSFCFLDIRSPGLGDTAMYLCATSRGTGIGGTEAFFGQGTRLTVV.

This rearrangement joins TRBV29-1 to TRBJ1-1; D unclear. The CDR3 length is 11 residues. Trimming pared 6 bases from V and 11 bases from J, leaving 16 bases between. The germline CDR1 and CDR2 sequences are SQVTM and ANQGSEA. CDR3 sequence reads: CSVERVYEAFF. The CDR3 bases are TGCAGCGTCGAGCGGGTTTACGAGGCTTTCTTT. The full variable domain, rest sourced from reference TRBV29-1 and TRBJ1-1, is SAVISQKPSRDICQRGTSLTIQCQVDSQVTMMFWYRQQPGQSLTLIATANQGSEATYESGFVIDKFPISRPNLTFSTLTVSNMSPEDSSIYLCSVERVYEAFFGQGTRLTVV.

CDR3 sequence: CASKQGSGELFF. CDR3 DNA: TGTGCCTCAAAACAGGGATCCGGGGAGCTGTTTTTT. V and J are TRBV10-3 and TRBJ2-2; a possible D gene is TRBD1 (6 bases). This CDR3 has 12 residues. Germline V gene data show CDR1 as ENHRY and CDR2 as SYGVKD. Trimming took 11 bases from V and 6 from J, leaving 13 bases between them.

The V and J genes are TRBV7-3 and TRBJ2-1; 9 bases match TRBD2. Trimming took 2 bases from V and 9 from J; bases not matched to a gene: 8. Germline V gene sequence: CDR1 SGHTA, CDR2 FQGTGA. The length of the CDR3 is 15 residues. The CDR3 loop is CASSLRLAGTGEQFF. The DNA for the CDR3 is TGTGCCAGCAGCTTACGGCTAGCGGGAACGGGTGAGCAGTTCTTC.

The chain recombines TRBV7-2 with TRBJ1-2; D gene unclear. V lost 5 bases and J 8 bases, leaving 9 bases between the germline ends. The CDR3 sequence is 11 residues long. CDR1 and CDR2 (germline): SGHTA, FQGNSA. CDR3 bases: TGTGCCAGCAGCCAGTTACAGGGCTACACCTTC. Its protein is CASSQLQGYTF.

The chain combines TRBV7-8 with TRBJ1-3; D perhaps matches TRBD1 (6 bases). The V end lost 5 bases, the J end lost 0 bases, and 17 bases lay between the germline ends. The CDR3 spans 17 residues. The germline V gene has CDR1 SGHVS and CDR2 FQNEAQ. CDR3: CASSPGTLQSSGNTIYF. CDR3 coding DNA: TGTGCCAGCAGCCCCGGGACACTACAGAGCTCTGGAAACACCATATATTTT.

The rearrangement uses TRBV19 and TRBJ2-5, with 7 bases identical to TRBD2. Germline CDR1 is LNHDA and CDR2 is SQIVND (reference sequence). The CDR3 runs to 15 residues. V lost 6 bases, J lost 5 bases, and 12 bases stayed unmatched. CDR3 in amino acids: CASSSHQRGRETQYF. DNA for the CDR3: TGTGCCAGTAGCTCACACCAGCGGGGCCGCGAGACCCAGTACTTC.

The chain couples TRBV27 to TRBJ2-7, with a possible D match to TRBD1 (6 bases). Germline V gene sequence: CDR1 MNHEY, CDR2 SMNVEV (reference sequence). The germline V and J ends were trimmed by 5 bases and 2 bases, with 16 bases remaining between them. This CDR3 spans 15 amino acids. CDR3 residues: CASSTRQVPPYEQYF. In DNA, the CDR3 is TGTGCCAGCAGTACAAGACAGGTCCCGCCCTACGAGCAGTACTTC.

CDR3: CATLPGQNKETQYF. The CDR3 DNA reads as TGTGCCACGTTGCCGGGACAGAATAAAGAGACCCAGTACTTC. This chain uses TRBV2 with TRBJ2-5; 7 bases are shared with TRBD1. CDR3 length: 14 amino acids. Germline CDR1 is SNHLY and CDR2 is FYNNEI. J lost 3 bases, V lost 10 bases, and 11 bases had no gene match.